A single sample gave rise to the 17 T cell receptor beta chains below, sequenced in a study of CD8+ T cells in alopecia areata (dated by TCRdb to the late 2010s). What the time point label conveys for this sample: roughly 24 weeks on oral tofacitinib. Taken with the paper, the label for treatment or condition translates to: oral pan-JAK inhibitor, 5-10 mg twice daily. Library method: the immunoSEQ multiplex PCR assay. RNA was extracted from all samples and reverse transcribed into cDNA, which served as template for TCR sequencing. The table was pulled from immuneACCESS by TCRdb, which kept in-frame rearrangements only. Such tables lose some clones; where checked, under half of the loss comes from unresolved V genes, and the rest has no known cause. Within this sample are under 200,000 clones, with roughly 60% of them counted one time only. The top ten constitute approximately 15% of the sample. Sample: CD4+ T cells sorted from blood, taken at week 24, from a patient treated with tofacitinib. These receptors were collected from a human donor with alopecia areata.

The chain joins TRBV9 to TRBJ2-4; a weak D match, TRBD1 (6 bases). The CDR3 contains 16 residues. Germline CDR1 is SGDLS and CDR2 is YYNGEE. V lost 0 bases, J lost 2 bases, and 12 bases lay in between. The CDR3 reads CASSVGAGATKNIQYF. CDR3 DNA sequence: TGTGCCAGCAGCGTAGGGGCAGGGGCTACCAAAAACATTCAGTACTTC.

The CDR3 sequence: CSVQRATEAFF. Written as DNA, the CDR3 is TGCAGCGTTCAGAGGGCCACTGAAGCTTTCTTT. The chain recombines TRBV29-1 with TRBJ1-1, with D unresolved. The CDR3 totals 11 residues. CDR1 is SQVTM, CDR2 ANQGSEA, per germline. V lost 5 bases and J lost 4, with 8 bases in between.

The chain combines TRBV5-1 with TRBJ2-2, with TRBD1 as a possible D gene (6 bases). Germline V gene sequence: CDR1 SGHRS, CDR2 YFSETQ. Trimming removed 4 bases from V and 0 bases from J, with 10 bases in between. CDR3 size: 15 residues. The CDR3 DNA sequence: TGCGCCAGCAGCCCGGGACATACGAACACCGGGGAGCTGTTTTTT. Protein: CASSPGHTNTGELFF.

The chain combines TRBV4-2 with TRBJ2-7, with 7 bases matching TRBD1. This CDR3 has 14 amino acids. Germline-derived CDR1 and CDR2 are LGHNA and YNFKEQ. Losses at the gene ends were 1 base for V and 5 bases for J; bases not matched to a gene: 5. The CDR3 is CASSQAGTDNEQYF. As DNA, the CDR3 is TGTGCCAGCAGCCAAGCCGGGACAGATAACGAGCAGTACTTC.

The J gene is TRBJ2-1, the V gene TRBV5-1; 7 nucleotides match TRBD2. V shed 1 base and J 4 bases; nucleotides not matched to a gene: 8. CDR3 size: 16 residues. CDR1 SGHRS and CDR2 YFSETQ come from the germline V gene. The CDR3 nucleotides read TGCGCCAGCAGCTTGAAGGCGGGGGAAATGTACAATGAGCAGTTCTTC. Encoded protein: CASSLKAGEMYNEQFF.

The chain links TRBV6-5 to TRBJ2-7; D gene ambiguous. The CDR3 loop spans 14 amino acids. Germline CDR1 is MNHEY and CDR2 is SVGAGI. V was trimmed by 4 bases and J by 3 bases, leaving 13 bases between them. CDR3 region: CASSSRSRDYEQYF. CDR3 nucleotides: TGTGCCAGCAGTTCCCGATCGAGAGACTACGAGCAGTACTTC.

The chain couples TRBV7-9 to TRBJ1-5; D remains unclear. The germline V gene encodes CDR1 SEHNR and CDR2 FQNEAQ (reference sequence). The CDR3 runs to 13 residues. V lost 4 bases, J lost 5 bases, and 9 bases lay in between. The CDR3 spells CASSYSGDQPQHF. As DNA, the CDR3 is TGTGCCAGCAGCTATAGTGGGGATCAGCCCCAGCATTTT. Full variable domain (missing parts from reference TRBV7-9 and TRBJ1-5): DTGVSQNPRHKITKRGQNVTFRCDPISEHNRLYWYRQTLGQGPEFLTYFQNEAQLEKSRLLSDRFSAERPKGSFSTLEIQRTEQGDSAMYLCASSYSGDQPQHFGDGTRLSIL.

CDR3: CASSRRQASYNEQFF. The DNA of the CDR3 is TGTGCCAGCAGTCGTCGACAGGCGTCCTACAATGAGCAGTTCTTC. J is TRBJ2-1 and V is TRBV6-6; the D gene is possibly TRBD1 (6 bases). The CDR3 totals 15 residues. The V gene's germline CDR1 is MNHNY and CDR2 SVGAGI (reference sequence). The germline V and J ends were trimmed by 5 bases and 1 base, with 12 bases remaining between them.

The chain carries TRBV2 and TRBJ1-5; the D is unclear. Trimming shortened V by 6 bases and J by 5 bases, and 8 bases separated the two germline ends. Germline V gives CDR1 SNHLY, CDR2 FYNNEI. The CDR3 runs to 12 residues. The CDR3 is CASSAPDQPQHF. CDR3 bases: TGTGCCAGCAGCGCCCCCGATCAGCCCCAGCATTTT.

V is TRBV18 and J is TRBJ1-4; tentative D call: TRBD1 (5 bases). Trimming removed 5 bases from V and 7 bases from J, with 14 bases in between. Germline CDR1 KGHSH, CDR2 LQKENI. This CDR3 has 14 residues. The CDR3 nucleotides are TGTGCCAGCTCAAACAGGCGGGTCGGTGAAAAACTGTTTTTT. Encoded protein: CASSNRRVGEKLFF.

The V call is TRBV5-1, the J call TRBJ2-5, with 7 bases identical to TRBD1. The CDR3 has 15 amino acids. Germline CDR1 is SGHRS and CDR2 is YFSETQ. The J segment lost 3 bases and the V segment lost 3 bases, leaving 8 bases of the junction unmatched. CDR3 bases: TGCGCCAGCAGCTCCCTCCCCGGACAGGAAGAGACCCAGTACTTC. The encoded protein is CASSSLPGQEETQYF.

This clone has just one count. The chain recombines TRBV4-1 with TRBJ2-5, with D unresolved. Germline assignment: CDR1 MGHRA and CDR2 YSYEKL. This CDR3 is built from 14 residues. V was shortened by 0 bases and J by 3 bases, with 8 bases between the two germline ends. CDR3 region: CASSQDDMEETQYF. CDR3 nucleotides: TGCGCCAGCAGCCAAGATGATATGGAAGAGACCCAGTACTTC.

This clone was picked up a small number of times. The chain uses TRBV7-9 and TRBJ1-4; 9 bases agree with TRBD1. Germline CDR1 SEHNR, CDR2 FQNEAQ (reference sequence). Germline trimming cut 3 bases from V and 6 bases from J; bases unmatched to any gene: 2. The CDR3 is made up of 14 amino acids. CDR3 sequence reads: CASSLGQGYEKLFF. In DNA form, the CDR3 reads TGTGCCAGCAGCTTGGGACAGGGATATGAAAAACTGTTTTTT.

In DNA form, the CDR3 reads TGTGCCAGCAGCCTATCGCTAGCGCGGACTGAAGCTTTCTTT. It codes for CASSLSLARTEAFF. The chain carries TRBV27 and TRBJ1-1; D unresolved. V was cut by 6 bases and J by 5 bases, with 16 bases left in between. CDR1 is MNHEY, CDR2 SMNVEV, per germline (reference sequence). This CDR3 has 14 residues.

For the CDR3, the DNA is TGTGCCAGCTGTGCAGATGGAAACACCATATATTTT. Amino acids: CASCADGNTIYF. The rearrangement joins TRBV2 to TRBJ1-3, with unresolved D. Trimming took off 8 bases at V and 3 bases at J, with 8 bases between the two ends. CDR1 is SNHLY, CDR2 FYNNEI, per germline. The length of the CDR3 is 12 residues.

The J gene is TRBJ2-5, the V gene TRBV11-2; the match to TRBD1 covers 8 bases. With V trimmed by 5 bases and J by 2 bases, 10 bases remained unmatched. There are 16 residues in the CDR3. Germline V CDR1 and CDR2: SGHAT, FQNNGV. As DNA, the CDR3 is TGTGCCAGCAGCCCTAGGGACAGGCCCATACAAGAGACCCAGTACTTC. This codes for CASSPRDRPIQETQYF.

The V and J genes are TRBV27 and TRBJ1-2; maybe TRBD1 (6 bases). Germline values: CDR1 MNHEY, CDR2 SMNVEV (reference sequence). V was cut by 10 bases and J by 3 bases, with 18 bases left in between. The CDR3 loop spans 14 amino acids. CDR3 sequence: CATKTRQDHYGYTF. CDR3 in DNA: TGTGCCACAAAAACTCGACAGGACCACTATGGCTACACCTTC.